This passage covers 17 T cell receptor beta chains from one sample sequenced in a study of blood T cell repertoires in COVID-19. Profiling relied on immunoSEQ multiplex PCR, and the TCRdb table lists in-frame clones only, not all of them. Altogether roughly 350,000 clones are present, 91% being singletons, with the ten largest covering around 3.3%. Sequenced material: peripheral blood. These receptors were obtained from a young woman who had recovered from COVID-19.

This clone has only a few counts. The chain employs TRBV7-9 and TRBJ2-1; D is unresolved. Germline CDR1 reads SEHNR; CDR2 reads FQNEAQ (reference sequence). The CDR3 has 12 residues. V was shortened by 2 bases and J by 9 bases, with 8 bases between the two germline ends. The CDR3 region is CASSLLGFEQFF. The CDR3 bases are TGTGCCAGCAGCTTACTCGGGTTTGAGCAGTTCTTC. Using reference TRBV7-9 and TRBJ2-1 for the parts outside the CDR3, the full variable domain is DTGVSQNPRHKITKRGQNVTFRCDPISEHNRLYWYRQTLGQGPEFLTYFQNEAQLEKSRLLSDRFSAERPKGSFSTLEIQRTEQGDSAMYLCASSLLGFEQFFGPGTRLTVL.

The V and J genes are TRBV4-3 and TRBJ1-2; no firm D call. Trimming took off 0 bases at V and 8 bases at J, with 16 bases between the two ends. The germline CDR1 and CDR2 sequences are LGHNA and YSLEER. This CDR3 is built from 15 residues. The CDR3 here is CASSQDPPTYSGYTF. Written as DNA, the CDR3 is TGCGCCAGCAGCCAAGATCCCCCAACCTATTCCGGCTACACCTTC.

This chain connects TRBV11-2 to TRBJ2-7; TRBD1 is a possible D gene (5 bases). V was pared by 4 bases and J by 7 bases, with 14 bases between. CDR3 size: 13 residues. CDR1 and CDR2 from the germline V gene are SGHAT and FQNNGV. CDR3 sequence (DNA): TGTGCCAGCAGCTCCCAGACAGTCGGGGAGCAGTACGTC. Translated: CASSSQTVGEQYV.

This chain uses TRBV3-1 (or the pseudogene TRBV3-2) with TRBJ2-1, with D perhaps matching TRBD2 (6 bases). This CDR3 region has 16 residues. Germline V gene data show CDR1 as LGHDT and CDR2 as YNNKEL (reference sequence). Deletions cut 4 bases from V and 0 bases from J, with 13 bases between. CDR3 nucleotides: TGTGCCAGCAGCCGCGCGGGACTCCCCTCCTACAATGAGCAGTTCTTC. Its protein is CASSRAGLPSYNEQFF.

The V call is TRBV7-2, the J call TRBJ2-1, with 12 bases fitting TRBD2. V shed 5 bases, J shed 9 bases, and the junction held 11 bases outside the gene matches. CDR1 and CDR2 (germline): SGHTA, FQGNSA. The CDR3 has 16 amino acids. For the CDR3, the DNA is TGTGCCAGCAGCGGGAGTGGCCTAGCGGGAGGGGTTGAGCAGTTCTTC. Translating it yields CASSGSGLAGGVEQFF.

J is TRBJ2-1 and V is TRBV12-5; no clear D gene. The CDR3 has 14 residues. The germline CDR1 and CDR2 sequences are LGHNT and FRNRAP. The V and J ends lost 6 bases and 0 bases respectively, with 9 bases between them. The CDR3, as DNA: TGTGCTAGTGGCAGAGGTGGCTCCTACAATGAGCAGTTCTTC. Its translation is CASGRGGSYNEQFF.

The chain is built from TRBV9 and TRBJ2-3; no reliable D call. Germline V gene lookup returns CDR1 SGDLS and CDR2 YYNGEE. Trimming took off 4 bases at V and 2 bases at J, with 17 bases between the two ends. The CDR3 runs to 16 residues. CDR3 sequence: CASSPRPPGYTDTQYF. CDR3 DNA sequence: TGTGCCAGCAGCCCAAGACCCCCCGGGTACACAGATACGCAGTATTTT.

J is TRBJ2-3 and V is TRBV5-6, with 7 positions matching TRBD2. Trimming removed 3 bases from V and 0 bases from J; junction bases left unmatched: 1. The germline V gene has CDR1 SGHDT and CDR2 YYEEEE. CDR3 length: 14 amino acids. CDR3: CASSSGLSTDTQYF. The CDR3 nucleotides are TGTGCCAGCAGCTCGGGACTAAGCACAGATACGCAGTATTTT. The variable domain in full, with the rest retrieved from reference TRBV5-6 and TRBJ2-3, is DAGVTQSPTHLIKTRGQQVTLRCSPKSGHDTVSWYQQALGQGPQFIFQYYEEEERQRGNFPDRFSGHQFPNYSSELNVNALLLGDSALYLCASSSGLSTDTQYFGPGTRLTVL.

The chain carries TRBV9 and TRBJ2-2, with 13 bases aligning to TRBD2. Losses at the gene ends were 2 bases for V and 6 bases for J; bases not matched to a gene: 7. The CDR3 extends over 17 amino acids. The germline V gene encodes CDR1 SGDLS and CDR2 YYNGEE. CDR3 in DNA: TGTGCCAGCAGCGTCTCCGGACTAGCGGGAGTTCCCGGGGAGCTGTTTTTT. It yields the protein CASSVSGLAGVPGELFF.

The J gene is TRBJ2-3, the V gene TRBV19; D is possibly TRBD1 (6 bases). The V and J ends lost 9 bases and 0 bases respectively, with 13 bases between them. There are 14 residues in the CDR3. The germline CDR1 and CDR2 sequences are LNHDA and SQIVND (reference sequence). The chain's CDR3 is CASRGQLSTDTQYF. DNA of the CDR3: TGTGCCAGCCGCGGACAGTTAAGCACAGATACGCAGTATTTT.

CDR3 coding DNA: TGTGCCAGTAGTCCGGGTTTTTCTTATTCCAGGGACAGAGAAAAGAACACTGAAGCTTTCTTT. It specifies CASSPGFSYSRDREKNTEAFF. This chain uses TRBV19 with TRBJ1-1; 7 nucleotides agree with TRBD1. Trimming removed 5 bases from V and 1 base from J; junction bases left unmatched: 25. This CDR3 comprises 21 residues. Germline lookup yields CDR1 LNHDA and CDR2 SQIVND (reference sequence).

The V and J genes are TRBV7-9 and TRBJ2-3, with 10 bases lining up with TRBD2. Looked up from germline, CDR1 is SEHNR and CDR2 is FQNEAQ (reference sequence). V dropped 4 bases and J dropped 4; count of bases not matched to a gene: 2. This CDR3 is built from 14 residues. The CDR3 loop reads CASSSAGGPDTQYF. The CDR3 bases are TGTGCCAGCAGCTCAGCGGGAGGGCCAGATACGCAGTATTTT.

In nucleotides, the CDR3 is TGCAGCGTTGATTCCAGTGGCTACACCTTC. Protein product: CSVDSSGYTF. This chain joins TRBV29-1 and TRBJ1-2, with D uncertain. The CDR3 runs 10 residues. Germline assignment: CDR1 SQVTM and CDR2 ANQGSEA. The V end was cut by 3 bases, the J end by 7 bases, with 6 bases between.

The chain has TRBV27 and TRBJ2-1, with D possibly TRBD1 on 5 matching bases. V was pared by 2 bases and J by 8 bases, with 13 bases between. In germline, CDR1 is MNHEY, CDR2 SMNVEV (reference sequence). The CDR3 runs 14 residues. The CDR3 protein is CASSLINQGYEQFF. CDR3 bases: TGTGCCAGCAGTTTAATTAATCAGGGTTATGAGCAGTTCTTC.

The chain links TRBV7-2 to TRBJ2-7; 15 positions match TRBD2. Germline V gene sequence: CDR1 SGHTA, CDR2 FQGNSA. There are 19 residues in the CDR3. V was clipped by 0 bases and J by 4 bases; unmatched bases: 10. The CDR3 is CASSLAYPGLAGGLYEQYV. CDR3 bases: TGTGCCAGCAGCTTAGCGTACCCCGGACTAGCGGGAGGGCTGTACGAGCAGTACGTC.

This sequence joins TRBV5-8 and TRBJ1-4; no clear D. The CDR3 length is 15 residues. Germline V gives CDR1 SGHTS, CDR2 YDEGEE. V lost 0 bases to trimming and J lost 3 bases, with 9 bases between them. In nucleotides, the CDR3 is TGTGCCAGCAGCTTGGGCAACAGCCCTAATGAAAAACTGTTTTTT. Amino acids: CASSLGNSPNEKLFF.

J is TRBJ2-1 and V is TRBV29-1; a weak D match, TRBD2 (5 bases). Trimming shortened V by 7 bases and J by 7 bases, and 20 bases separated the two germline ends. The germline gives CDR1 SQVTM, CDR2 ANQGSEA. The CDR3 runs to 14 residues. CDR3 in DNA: TGCAGCGGTGCTTTAGGAGGCCCTCGGAATGAGCAGTTCTTC. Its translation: CSGALGGPRNEQFF.